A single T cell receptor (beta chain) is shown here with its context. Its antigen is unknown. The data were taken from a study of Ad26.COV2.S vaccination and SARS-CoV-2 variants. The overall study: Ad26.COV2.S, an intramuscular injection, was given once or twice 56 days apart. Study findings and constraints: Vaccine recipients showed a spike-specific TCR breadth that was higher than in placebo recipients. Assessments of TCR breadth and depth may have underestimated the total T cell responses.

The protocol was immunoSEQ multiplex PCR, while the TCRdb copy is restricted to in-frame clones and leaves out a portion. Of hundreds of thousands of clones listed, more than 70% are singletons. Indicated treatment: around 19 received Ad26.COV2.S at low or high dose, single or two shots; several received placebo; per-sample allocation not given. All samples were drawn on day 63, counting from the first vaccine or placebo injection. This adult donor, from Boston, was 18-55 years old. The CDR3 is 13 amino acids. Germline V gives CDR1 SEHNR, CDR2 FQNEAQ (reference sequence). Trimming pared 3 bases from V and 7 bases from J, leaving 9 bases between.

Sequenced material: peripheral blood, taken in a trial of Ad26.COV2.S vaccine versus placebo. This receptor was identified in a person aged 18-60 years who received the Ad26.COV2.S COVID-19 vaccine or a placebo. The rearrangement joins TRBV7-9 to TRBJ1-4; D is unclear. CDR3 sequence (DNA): TGTGCCAGCAGCTTTAGGGCATTTGAAAAACTGTTTTTT. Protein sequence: CASSFRAFEKLFF. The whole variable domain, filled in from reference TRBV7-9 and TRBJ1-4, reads DTGVSQNPRHKITKRGQNVTFRCDPISEHNRLYWYRQTLGQGPEFLTYFQNEAQLEKSRLLSDRFSAERPKGSFSTLEIQRTEQGDSAMYLCASSFRAFEKLFFGSGTQLSVL.